Only a few counts were recorded for the clone carrying this TCR beta chain. Its antigen is not known. The data stem from a study of beta chain features in type 1 diabetes. Study-level background: Age, gender and cell yields were similar between patients and healthy donors. Points from the study as a whole: For patients, the naive, central memory and Treg TCRB repertoires appeared more alike than for healthy donors.

Reverse transcribing all isolated RNA meant expressed TCRB transcripts were sequenced. Sequencing was performed with immunoSEQ multiplex PCR; in TCRdb, only in-frame clones are kept and a portion is missing. The sample shows under 400,000 clones, 12% to 15% of them seen only once. The authors took one heparinised blood draw, averaging approximately 120 mL, from each donor. Staining for CD45RO/CCR7/CD25/CD127/CD95/CD27 allowed sorting of CD4+ naive, central memory, regulatory and stem cell-like memory cells. The CDR3 sequence is 14 residues long. Germline V lookup: CDR1 MGHRA, CDR2 YSYEKL. V dropped 3 bases and J dropped 3 bases, with 11 bases sitting between them.

The sequence was obtained from a man between 25 and 39 years old in good health. The sequencing sample was made of central memory CD4+ T cells from blood. This chain uses TRBV4-1 with TRBJ1-1, with a tentative D call TRBD1 (6 bases). The CDR3 nucleotides are TGCGCCAGCAGCCACCAGGGGAGGGACACTGAAGCTTTCTTT. It codes for CASSHQGRDTEAFF.